These 18 T cell receptor beta chains originate from one sample sequenced in a study of Ad26.COV2.S vaccination and SARS-CoV-2 variants. The treatment here: approximately 18 received Ad26.COV2.S at low or high dose, single or two shots; about five received placebo; per-sample allocation not given. Specimens were obtained on day 63 following the first vaccine or placebo injection. Profiling relied on immunoSEQ multiplex PCR, and the TCRdb table lists in-frame clones only, not all of them. The top ten hold about 7.4% of the sample, which has 350,000 to 450,000 clones, approximately 83% seen once. Source: peripheral blood, taken in a trial of Ad26.COV2.S vaccine versus placebo. The source of these receptors is a person aged 18-60 years who received the Ad26.COV2.S COVID-19 vaccine or a placebo.

This chain uses TRBV5-4 with TRBJ2-2; D gene ambiguous. From germline, CDR1 is SGHNT and CDR2 YYREEE (reference sequence). This CDR3 has 14 amino acids. The ends were cut back, 4 bases at V and 4 bases at J, with 11 bases in the middle. CDR3 sequence reads: CASSGKGGTGELFF. DNA of the CDR3: TGTGCCAGCAGCGGTAAGGGTGGCACCGGGGAGCTGTTTTTT.

This chain links TRBV7-6 with TRBJ1-6; D is undetermined. In germline, CDR1 is SGHVS, CDR2 FNYEAQ. The CDR3 runs to 16 residues. V dropped 0 bases and J dropped 6 bases, with 12 bases sitting between them. The CDR3 spells CASSLAGRASNSPLHF. The CDR3 bases are TGTGCCAGCAGCTTAGCTGGGAGGGCGAGTAATTCACCCCTCCACTTT.

The chain employs TRBV6-1 and TRBJ1-3; D ambiguous. V lost 5 bases and J 0 bases, leaving 11 bases between the germline ends. The CDR3 covers 15 residues. Germline V gives CDR1 MNHNS, CDR2 SASEGT. The CDR3 here is CASSPRDGSGNTIYF. The CDR3 DNA follows: TGTGCCAGCAGTCCCCGAGACGGCTCTGGAAACACCATATATTTT.

J is TRBJ2-5 and V is TRBV7-2; no reliable D call. Germline V gives CDR1 SGHTA, CDR2 FQGNSA. V was trimmed by 5 bases and J by 5 bases, leaving 15 bases between them. The CDR3 is 14 residues long. CDR3 coding DNA: TGTGCCAGCAGCCCTGGACCTGGATGGGAGACCCAGTACTTC. Its translation is CASSPGPGWETQYF.

This clone came up a few times. This chain uses TRBV6-6 with TRBJ2-7; D possibly matches TRBD1 or TRBD2 (6 bases each). V was cut by 6 bases and J by 2 bases, with 11 bases left in between. Germline-derived CDR1 and CDR2 are MNHNY and SVGAGI (reference sequence). The CDR3 has 13 residues. The CDR3 DNA reads as TGTGCCAGCAGAGCCGGGGGCCCCTACGAGCAGTACTTC. Protein sequence: CASRAGGPYEQYF.

The J gene is TRBJ1-1, the V gene TRBV7-2; a weak D match, TRBD1 (5 bases). This CDR3 comprises 16 residues. Trimming left V 5 bases short and J 1 base short, with 17 bases between. The germline V gene encodes CDR1 SGHTA and CDR2 FQGNSA. CDR3 protein: CASSDRAGRTNTEAFF. In DNA form, the CDR3 reads TGTGCCAGCAGCGACCGGGCAGGGAGGACGAACACTGAAGCTTTCTTT.

This chain links TRBV24-1 with TRBJ2-7, with a possible D match to TRBD2 (5 bases). This CDR3 is 13 amino acids long. From germline, CDR1 is KGHDR and CDR2 SFDVKD. The V end was cut by 11 bases, the J end by 5 bases, with 18 bases between. The CDR3 protein is CASQEGDRDEQYF. In DNA form, the CDR3 reads TGTGCCAGCCAAGAGGGAGATCGGGACGAGCAGTACTTC.

CDR3 DNA: TGTGCCAGCAGCACTAGCGGGGGGGCCTACAATGAGCAGTTCTTC. Amino acid sequence: CASSTSGGAYNEQFF. The chain combines TRBV9 with TRBJ2-1, with TRBD2 matching over 13 bases. The CDR3 covers 15 residues. Germline V gene lookup returns CDR1 SGDLS and CDR2 YYNGEE. Losses at the gene ends were 4 bases for V and 2 bases for J; bases not matched to a gene: 0.

The chain joins TRBV15 to TRBJ2-2; D is undetermined. V gave up 8 bases and J gave up 6 bases, with 13 bases separating them. This CDR3 has 13 amino acids. Germline V lookup: CDR1 LNHNV, CDR2 YYDKDF (reference sequence). CDR3 amino acids: CATARRAAGELFF. CDR3 DNA: TGTGCCACCGCTCGGAGAGCAGCCGGGGAGCTGTTTTTT.

The genes are TRBV23-1 and TRBJ1-1; weak D call: TRBD1 (6 bases). TRBV23-1 is assigned to the ORF class and has an uncertain function. The V end lost 6 bases, the J end lost 0 bases, and 8 bases lay between the germline ends. CDR3 length: 13 amino acids. This CDR3 reads CASRDRLNTEAFF. The CDR3 DNA follows: TGCGCCAGCAGGGACAGACTGAACACTGAAGCTTTCTTT.

The chain's CDR3 is CASSQARGRGHSNQPQHF. For the CDR3, the DNA is TGCGCCAGCAGCCAAGCAAGGGGTAGAGGGCATAGCAATCAGCCCCAGCATTTT. The chain links TRBV4-1 to TRBJ1-5; D is perhaps TRBD1 (5 bases). V lost 1 base to trimming and J lost 0 bases, with 16 bases between them. The CDR3 is 18 amino acids. Germline CDR1 is MGHRA and CDR2 is YSYEKL.

CDR3 sequence reads: CASSFGLAENEQFF. The CDR3 nucleotides read TGTGCCAGCAGCTTCGGACTAGCGGAGAATGAGCAGTTCTTC. V usage is TRBV5-4 and J usage is TRBJ2-1; 10 nucleotides align to TRBD2. This CDR3 comprises 14 residues. Germline V gene sequence: CDR1 SGHNT, CDR2 YYREEE (reference sequence). Trimming removed 2 bases from V and 7 bases from J; junction bases left unmatched: 3.

This chain uses TRBV7-9 with TRBJ1-2, with D hard to call. The CDR3 loop spans 14 amino acids. Germline V gives CDR1 SEHNR, CDR2 FQNEAQ (reference sequence). The V end was cut by 4 bases, the J end by 10 bases, with 19 bases between. CDR3 nucleotide sequence: TGTGCCAGCAGCTACGGAGTTCCGAAGGTACCCTACACCTTC. It translates to CASSYGVPKVPYTF. The full variable domain, its missing parts supplied by reference TRBV7-9 and TRBJ1-2, is DTGVSQNPRHKITKRGQNVTFRCDPISEHNRLYWYRQTLGQGPEFLTYFQNEAQLEKSRLLSDRFSAERPKGSFSTLEIQRTEQGDSAMYLCASSYGVPKVPYTFGSGTRLTVV.

The genes are TRBV9 and TRBJ2-3; TRBD2 matches at 9 bases. The CDR3 spans 15 residues. The V segment lost 4 bases and the J segment 2 bases; nucleotides outside the gene matches: 5. Per the germline V gene, CDR1 is SGDLS and CDR2 is YYNGEE. The CDR3 loop is CASSLLAGNTDTQYF. CDR3 bases: TGTGCCAGCAGCCTGCTAGCGGGGAACACAGATACGCAGTATTTT.

This clone was recorded once. The V call is TRBV19, the J call TRBJ1-1; TRBD1 matches 7 bases. The CDR3 sequence is 12 residues long. Germline values: CDR1 LNHDA, CDR2 SQIVND (reference sequence). With V trimmed by 1 base and J by 12 bases, 5 bases remained unmatched. CDR3 sequence reads: CASSIVRGLTFF. The CDR3 nucleotides read TGTGCCAGTAGTATAGTGAGGGGGCTGACTTTCTTT.

This chain links TRBV5-5 with TRBJ1-1; 8 bases fit TRBD1. V shed 4 bases, J shed 3 bases, and the junction held 8 bases outside the gene matches. Germline assignment: CDR1 SGHKS and CDR2 YYEKEE (reference sequence). This CDR3 has 15 amino acids. DNA of the CDR3: TGTGCCAGCAGCGCCGCCGGACAGGGTTACACTGAAGCTTTCTTT. Its protein is CASSAAGQGYTEAFF. Full variable domain (missing parts from reference TRBV5-5 and TRBJ1-1): DAGVTQSPTHLIKTRGQQVTLRCSPISGHKSVSWYQQVLGQGPQFIFQYYEKEERGRGNFPDRFSARQFPNYSSELNVNALLLGDSALYLCASSAAGQGYTEAFFGQGTRLTVV.

This clone has just a few counts. The chain joins TRBV27 to TRBJ1-2; D unresolved. Per germline, CDR1 MNHEY and CDR2 SMNVEV (reference sequence). Trimming took off 6 bases at V and 5 bases at J, with 13 bases between the two ends. The CDR3 runs to 13 residues. The CDR3 bases are TGTGCCAGCAGCCCTCTAAAAACGTATGGCTACACCTTC. Translation gives CASSPLKTYGYTF.

V gene TRBV30 combines with J gene TRBJ2-7; no clear D. The germline V gene encodes CDR1 GTSNPN and CDR2 SVGIG (reference sequence). The CDR3 sequence is 11 residues long. Trimming took 1 base from V and 6 from J, leaving 7 bases between them. CDR3 DNA: TGTGCCTGGAGTGCCCTAAGCGAGCAGTACTTC. Translating gives CAWSALSEQYF.